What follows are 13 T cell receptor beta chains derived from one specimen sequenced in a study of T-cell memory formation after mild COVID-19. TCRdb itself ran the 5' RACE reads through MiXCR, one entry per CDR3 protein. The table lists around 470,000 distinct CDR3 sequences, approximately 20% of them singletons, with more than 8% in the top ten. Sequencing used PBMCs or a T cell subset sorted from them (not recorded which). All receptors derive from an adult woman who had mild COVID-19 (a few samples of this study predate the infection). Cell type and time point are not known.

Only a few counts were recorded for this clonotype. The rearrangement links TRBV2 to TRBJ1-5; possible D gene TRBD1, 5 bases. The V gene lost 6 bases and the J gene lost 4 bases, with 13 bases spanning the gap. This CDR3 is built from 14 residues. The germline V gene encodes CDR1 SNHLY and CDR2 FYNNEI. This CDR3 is CASSGHGKNQPQHF. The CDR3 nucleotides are TGTGCCAGCAGCGGACACGGAAAAAATCAGCCCCAGCATTTT.

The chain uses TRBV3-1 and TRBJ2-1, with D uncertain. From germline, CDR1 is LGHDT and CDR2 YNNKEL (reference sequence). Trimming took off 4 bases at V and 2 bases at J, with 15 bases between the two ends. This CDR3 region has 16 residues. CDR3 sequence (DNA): TGTGCCAGCAGCCCTGCCCTGTCAGCGACCTACAATGAGCAGTTCTTC. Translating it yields CASSPALSATYNEQFF.

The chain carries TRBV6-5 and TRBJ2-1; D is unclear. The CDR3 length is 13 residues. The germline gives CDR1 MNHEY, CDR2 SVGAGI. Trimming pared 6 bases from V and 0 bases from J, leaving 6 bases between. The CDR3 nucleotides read TGTGCCAGCAGGAAGGACTCCTACAATGAGCAGTTCTTC. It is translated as CASRKDSYNEQFF.

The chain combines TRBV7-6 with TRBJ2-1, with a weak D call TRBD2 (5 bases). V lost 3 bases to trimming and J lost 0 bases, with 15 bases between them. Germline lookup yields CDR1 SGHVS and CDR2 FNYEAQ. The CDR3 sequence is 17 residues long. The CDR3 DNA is TGTGCCAGCAGCTTGGGAGTAGCGACCCTCTCCTACAATGAGCAGTTCTTC. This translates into CASSLGVATLSYNEQFF.

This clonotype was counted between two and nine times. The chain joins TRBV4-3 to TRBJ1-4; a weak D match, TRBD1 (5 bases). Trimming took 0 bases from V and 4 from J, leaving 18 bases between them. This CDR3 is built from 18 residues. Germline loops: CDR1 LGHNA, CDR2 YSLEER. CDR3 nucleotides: TGCGCCAGCAGCCAAGATAACCCCGGACACCTCAATAATGAAAAACTGTTTTTT. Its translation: CASSQDNPGHLNNEKLFF.

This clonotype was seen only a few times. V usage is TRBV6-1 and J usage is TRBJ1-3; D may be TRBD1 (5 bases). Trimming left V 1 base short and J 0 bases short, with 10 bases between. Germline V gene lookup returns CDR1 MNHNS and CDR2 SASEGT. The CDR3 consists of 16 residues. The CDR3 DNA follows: TGTGCCAGCAGTGAAGGGTTTGGGACCTCTGGAAACACCATATATTTT. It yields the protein CASSEGFGTSGNTIYF.

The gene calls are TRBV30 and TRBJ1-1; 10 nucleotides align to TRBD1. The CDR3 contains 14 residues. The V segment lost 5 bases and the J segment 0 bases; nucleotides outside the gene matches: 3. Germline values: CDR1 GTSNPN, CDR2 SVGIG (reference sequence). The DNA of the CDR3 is TGTGCCTGGGGGACAGGGGTGATGAACACTGAAGCTTTCTTT. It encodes CAWGTGVMNTEAFF.

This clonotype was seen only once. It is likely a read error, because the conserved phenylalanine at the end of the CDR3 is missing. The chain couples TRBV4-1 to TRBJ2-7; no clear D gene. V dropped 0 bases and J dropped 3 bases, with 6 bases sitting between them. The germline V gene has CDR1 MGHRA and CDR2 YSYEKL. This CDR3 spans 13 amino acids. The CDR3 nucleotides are TGCGCCAGCAGCCAAGAAATCGACTACGAGCAGTACTCC. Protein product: CASSQEIDYEQYS.

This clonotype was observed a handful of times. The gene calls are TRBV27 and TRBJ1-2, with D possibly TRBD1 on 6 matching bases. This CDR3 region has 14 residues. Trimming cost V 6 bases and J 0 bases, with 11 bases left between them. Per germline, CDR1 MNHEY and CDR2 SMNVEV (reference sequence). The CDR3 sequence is CASRPGQTNYGYTF. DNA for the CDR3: TGTGCCAGCAGACCCGGACAGACTAACTATGGCTACACCTTC.

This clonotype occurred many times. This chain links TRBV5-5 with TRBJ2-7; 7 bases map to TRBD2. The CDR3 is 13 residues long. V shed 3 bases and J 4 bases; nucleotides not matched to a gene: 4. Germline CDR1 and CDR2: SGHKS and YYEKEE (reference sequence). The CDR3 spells CASSYVGGYEQYF. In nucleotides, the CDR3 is TGTGCCAGCAGCTACGTGGGGGGGTACGAGCAGTACTTC. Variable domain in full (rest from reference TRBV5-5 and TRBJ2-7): DAGVTQSPTHLIKTRGQQVTLRCSPISGHKSVSWYQQVLGQGPQFIFQYYEKEERGRGNFPDRFSARQFPNYSSELNVNALLLGDSALYLCASSYVGGYEQYFGPGTRLTVT.

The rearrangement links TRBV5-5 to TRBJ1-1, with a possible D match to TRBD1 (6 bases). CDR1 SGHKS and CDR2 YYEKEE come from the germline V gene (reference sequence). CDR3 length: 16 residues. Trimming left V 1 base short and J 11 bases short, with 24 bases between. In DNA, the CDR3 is TGTGCCAGCAGCTTGTTCCCTGTGGGGGCCTTACGGGAGGCTTTCTTT. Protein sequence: CASSLFPVGALREAFF.

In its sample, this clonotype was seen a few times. The CDR3 DNA reads TGTGCCAGCTCCCTCACCACCCTACGGGCCTACGAGCAGTACTTC. Protein sequence: CASSLTTLRAYEQYF. This rearrangement joins TRBV18 to TRBJ2-7, with no clear D. The V gene's germline CDR1 is KGHSH and CDR2 LQKENI. The CDR3 runs to 15 residues. Trimming left V 6 bases short and J 2 bases short, with 17 bases between. The variable domain in full, with the rest retrieved from reference TRBV18 and TRBJ2-7, is NAGVMQNPRHLVRRRGQEARLRCSPMKGHSHVYWYRQLPEEGLKFMVYLQKENIIDESGMPKERFSAEFPKEGPSILRIQQVVRGDSAAYFCASSLTTLRAYEQYFGPGTRLTVT.

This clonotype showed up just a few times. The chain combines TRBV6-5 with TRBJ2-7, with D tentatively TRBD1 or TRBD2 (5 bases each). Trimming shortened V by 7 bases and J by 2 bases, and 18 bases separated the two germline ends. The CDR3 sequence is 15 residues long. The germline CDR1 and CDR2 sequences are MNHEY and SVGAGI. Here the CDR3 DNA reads TGTGCCAGCACGGAAATACGGGACGGTCCCTACGAGCAGTACTTC. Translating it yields CASTEIRDGPYEQYF.